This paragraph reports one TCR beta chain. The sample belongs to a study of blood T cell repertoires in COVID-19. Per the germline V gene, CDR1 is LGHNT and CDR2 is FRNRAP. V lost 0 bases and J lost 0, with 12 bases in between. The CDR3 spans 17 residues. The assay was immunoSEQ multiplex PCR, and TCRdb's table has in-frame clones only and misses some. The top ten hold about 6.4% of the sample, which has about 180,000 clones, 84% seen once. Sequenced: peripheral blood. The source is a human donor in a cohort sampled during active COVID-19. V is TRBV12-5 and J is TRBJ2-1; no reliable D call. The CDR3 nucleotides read TGTGCTAGTGGTTTGGTATATAACCCCAGCTCCTACAATGAGCAGTTCTTC. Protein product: CASGLVYNPSSYNEQFF.